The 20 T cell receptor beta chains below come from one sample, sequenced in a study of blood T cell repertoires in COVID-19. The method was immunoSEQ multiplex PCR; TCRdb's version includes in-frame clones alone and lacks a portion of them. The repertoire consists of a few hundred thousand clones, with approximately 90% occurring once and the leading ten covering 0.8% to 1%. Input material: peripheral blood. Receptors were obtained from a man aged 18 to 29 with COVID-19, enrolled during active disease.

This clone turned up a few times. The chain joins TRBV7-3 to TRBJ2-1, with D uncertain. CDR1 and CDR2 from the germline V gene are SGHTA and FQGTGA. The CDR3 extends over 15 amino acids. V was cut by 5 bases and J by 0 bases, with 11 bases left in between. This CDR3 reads CASSVDTSSYNEQFF. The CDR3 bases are TGTGCCAGCAGCGTCGACACGAGCTCCTACAATGAGCAGTTCTTC.

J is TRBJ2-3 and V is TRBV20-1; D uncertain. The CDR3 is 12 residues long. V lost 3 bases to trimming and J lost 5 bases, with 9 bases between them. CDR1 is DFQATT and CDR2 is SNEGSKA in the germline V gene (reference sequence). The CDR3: CSASRPGDTQYF. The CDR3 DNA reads TGCAGTGCTAGTAGGCCGGGAGATACGCAGTATTTT.

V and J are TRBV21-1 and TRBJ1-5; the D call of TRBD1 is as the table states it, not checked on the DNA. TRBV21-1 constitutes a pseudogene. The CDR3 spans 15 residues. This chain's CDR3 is CASSPPVYSNQPQHF. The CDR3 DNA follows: TGTGCCAGCAGCCCGCCAGTATATAGCAATCAGCCCCAGCATTTT.

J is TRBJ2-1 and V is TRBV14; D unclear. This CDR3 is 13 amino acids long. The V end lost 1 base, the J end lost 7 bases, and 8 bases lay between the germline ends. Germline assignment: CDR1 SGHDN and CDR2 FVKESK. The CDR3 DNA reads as TGTGCCAGCAGCCAAGTGTATCCGAATGAGCAGTTCTTC. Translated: CASSQVYPNEQFF.

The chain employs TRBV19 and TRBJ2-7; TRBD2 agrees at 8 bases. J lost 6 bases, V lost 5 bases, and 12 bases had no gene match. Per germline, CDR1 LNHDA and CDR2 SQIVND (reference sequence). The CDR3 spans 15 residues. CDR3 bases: TGTGCCAGTAGTTCCCCGGGGAGCGGGAGTCGCGAGCAGTACTTC. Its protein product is CASSSPGSGSREQYF.

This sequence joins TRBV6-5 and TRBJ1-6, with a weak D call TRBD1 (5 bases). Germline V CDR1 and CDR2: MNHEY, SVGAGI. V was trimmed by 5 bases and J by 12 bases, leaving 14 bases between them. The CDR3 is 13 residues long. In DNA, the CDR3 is TGTGCCAGCAGTCCCCAGGTCGGGGGACCCCTCCACTTT. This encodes CASSPQVGGPLHF.

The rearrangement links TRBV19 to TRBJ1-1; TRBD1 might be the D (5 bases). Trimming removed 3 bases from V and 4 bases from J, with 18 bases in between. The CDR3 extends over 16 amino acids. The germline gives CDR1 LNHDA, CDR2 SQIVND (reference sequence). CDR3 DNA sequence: TGTGCCAGTAGTATTGACGTGGTCAGGGTGGGCACTGAAGCTTTCTTT. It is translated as CASSIDVVRVGTEAFF.

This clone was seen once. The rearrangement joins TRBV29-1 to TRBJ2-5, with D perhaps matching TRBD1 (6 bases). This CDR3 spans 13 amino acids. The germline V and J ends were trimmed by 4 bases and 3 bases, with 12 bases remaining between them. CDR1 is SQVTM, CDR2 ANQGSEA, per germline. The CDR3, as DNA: TGCAGCGTTGTAGGGTCAGGGGAAGAGACCCAGTACTTC. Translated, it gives CSVVGSGEETQYF.

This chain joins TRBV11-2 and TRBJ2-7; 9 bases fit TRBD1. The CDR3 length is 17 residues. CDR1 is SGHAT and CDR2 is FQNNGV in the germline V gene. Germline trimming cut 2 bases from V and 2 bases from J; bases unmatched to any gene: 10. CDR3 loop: CASSLPSTGGIAYEQYF. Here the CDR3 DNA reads TGTGCCAGCAGCTTACCTTCTACAGGGGGCATCGCCTACGAGCAGTACTTC.

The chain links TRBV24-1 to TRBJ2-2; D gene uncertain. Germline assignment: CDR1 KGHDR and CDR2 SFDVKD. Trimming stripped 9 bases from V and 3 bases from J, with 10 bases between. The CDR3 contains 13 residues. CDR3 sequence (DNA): TGTGCCACCTCTCGCCCAGACACCGGGGAGCTGTTTTTT. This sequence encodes CATSRPDTGELFF.

The CDR3 DNA sequence: TGTGCCAGCAGCCCGACAGGATATAATTCACCCCTCCACTTT. It codes for CASSPTGYNSPLHF. This rearrangement joins TRBV6-5 to TRBJ1-6; tentative D call: TRBD1 (6 bases). Germline V gene sequence: CDR1 MNHEY, CDR2 SVGAGI. The CDR3 has 14 residues. Trimming took 6 bases from V and 4 from J, leaving 10 bases between them.

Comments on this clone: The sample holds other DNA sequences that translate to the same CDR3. In DNA, the CDR3 is TGTGCCAGTAGCCTAGACAGGGAGGAGACCCAGTACTTC. Its translation is CASSLDREETQYF. The genes are TRBV19 and TRBJ2-5; 7 nucleotides match TRBD1. The CDR3 spans 13 residues. Looked up from germline, CDR1 is LNHDA and CDR2 is SQIVND (reference sequence). With V trimmed by 6 bases and J by 5 bases, 6 bases remained unmatched.

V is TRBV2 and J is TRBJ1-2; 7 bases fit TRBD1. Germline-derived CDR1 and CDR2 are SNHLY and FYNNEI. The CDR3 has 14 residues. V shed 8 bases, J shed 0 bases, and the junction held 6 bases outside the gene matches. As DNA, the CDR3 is TGTGCCAGCTCGTTCGGACAGGCTAACTATGGCTACACCTTC. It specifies CASSFGQANYGYTF. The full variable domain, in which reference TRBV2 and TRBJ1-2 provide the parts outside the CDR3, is EPEVTQTPSHQVTQMGQEVILRCVPISNHLYFYWYRQILGQKVEFLVSFYNNEISEKSEIFDDQFSVERPDGSNFTLKIRSTKLEDSAMYFCASSFGQANYGYTFGSGTRLTVV.

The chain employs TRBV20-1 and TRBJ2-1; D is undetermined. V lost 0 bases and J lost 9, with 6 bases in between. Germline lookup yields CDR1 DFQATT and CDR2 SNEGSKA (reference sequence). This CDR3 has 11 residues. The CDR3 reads CSARDLSEQFF. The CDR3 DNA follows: TGCAGTGCTAGAGATTTGAGTGAGCAGTTCTTC.

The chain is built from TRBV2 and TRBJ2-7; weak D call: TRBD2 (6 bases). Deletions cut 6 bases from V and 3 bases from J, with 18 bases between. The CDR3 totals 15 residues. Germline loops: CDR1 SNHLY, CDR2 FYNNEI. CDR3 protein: CASSEDGGSGYEQYF. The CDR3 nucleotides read TGTGCCAGCAGCGAGGACGGGGGTAGCGGCTACGAGCAGTACTTC.

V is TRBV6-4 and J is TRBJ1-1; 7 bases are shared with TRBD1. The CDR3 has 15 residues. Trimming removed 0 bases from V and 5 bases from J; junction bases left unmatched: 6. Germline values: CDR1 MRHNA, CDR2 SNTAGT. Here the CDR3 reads CASSDSIEGATEAFF. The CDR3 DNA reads TGTGCCAGCAGTGACTCGATCGAGGGGGCTACTGAAGCTTTCTTT.

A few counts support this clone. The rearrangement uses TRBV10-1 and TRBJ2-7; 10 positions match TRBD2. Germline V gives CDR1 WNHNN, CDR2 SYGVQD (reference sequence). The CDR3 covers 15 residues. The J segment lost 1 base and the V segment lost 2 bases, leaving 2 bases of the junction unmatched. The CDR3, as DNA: TGCGCCAGCAGTGAGCGGACTAGCGGTTCCTACGAGCAGTACTTC. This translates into CASSERTSGSYEQYF.

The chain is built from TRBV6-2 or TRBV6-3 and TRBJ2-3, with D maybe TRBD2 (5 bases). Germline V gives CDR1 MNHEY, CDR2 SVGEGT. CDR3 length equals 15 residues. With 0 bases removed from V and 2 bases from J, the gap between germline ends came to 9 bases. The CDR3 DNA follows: TGTGCCAGCAGTTACTCAGGGAGAGTCACAGATACGCAGTATTTT. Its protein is CASSYSGRVTDTQYF.

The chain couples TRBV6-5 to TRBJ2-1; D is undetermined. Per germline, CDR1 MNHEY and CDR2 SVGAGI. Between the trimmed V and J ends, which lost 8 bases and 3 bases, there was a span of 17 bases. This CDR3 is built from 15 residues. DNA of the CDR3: TGTGCCAGCCGCCCAACTACGAACAACTACAATGAGCAGTTCTTC. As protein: CASRPTTNNYNEQFF.

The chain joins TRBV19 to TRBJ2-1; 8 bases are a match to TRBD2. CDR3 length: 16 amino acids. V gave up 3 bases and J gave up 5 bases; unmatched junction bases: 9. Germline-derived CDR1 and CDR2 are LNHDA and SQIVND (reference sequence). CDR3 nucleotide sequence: TGTGCCAGTAGTATGGTTCCTAGCGGGTATAACAATGAGCAGTTCTTC. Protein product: CASSMVPSGYNNEQFF.